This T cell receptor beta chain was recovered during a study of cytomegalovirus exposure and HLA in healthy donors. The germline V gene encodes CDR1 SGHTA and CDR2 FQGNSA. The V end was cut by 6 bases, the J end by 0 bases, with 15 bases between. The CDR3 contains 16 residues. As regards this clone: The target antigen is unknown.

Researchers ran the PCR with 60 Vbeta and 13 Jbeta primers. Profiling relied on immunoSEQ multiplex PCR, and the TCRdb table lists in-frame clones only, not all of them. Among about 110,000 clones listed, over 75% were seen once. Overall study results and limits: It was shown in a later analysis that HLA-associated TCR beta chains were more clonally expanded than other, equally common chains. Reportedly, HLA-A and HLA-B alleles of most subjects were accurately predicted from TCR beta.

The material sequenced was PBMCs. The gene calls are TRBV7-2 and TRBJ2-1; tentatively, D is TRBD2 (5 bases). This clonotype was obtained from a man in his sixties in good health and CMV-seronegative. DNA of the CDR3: TGTGCCAGCAGAGTAAGCGGATCCAGCTCCTACAATGAGCAGTTCTTC. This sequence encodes CASRVSGSSSYNEQFF.